This is a list of T cell receptor beta chains from one sample in a study of OX40 agonist ivuxolimab in advanced cancers. Using immunoSEQ multiplex PCR, the repertoire was profiled, and TCRdb retains in-frame clones only, with some absent. The profile shows 55,000 to 75,000 clones, approximately 86% of them singletons. Sample: CD4+ or CD8+ T cells sorted from blood, taken in a trial of the OX40 agonist ivuxolimab. Every receptor here comes from an adult with an advanced solid tumor such as melanoma, head and neck, liver or kidney cancer. CDR3s include the opening cysteine and the closing phenylalanine or tryptophan. The order of the fields is V gene, J gene, clone size, D gene, CDR3 DNA, CDR3 protein. A D gene is named only where the DNA matches it firmly. Not every row has a clone size; where given, it reads once, few, many or a size class.

V gene: TRBV7-2; J gene: TRBJ1-5; clone size: once; D gene: .; CDR3 DNA: TGTGCCAGCAGCTTAGAGGTCAGCAATCAGCCCCAGCATTTT; CDR3 protein: CASSLEVSNQPQHF
V gene: TRBV27; J gene: TRBJ2-7; clone size: .; D gene: TRBD2; CDR3 DNA: TGTGCCAGCAGTTTCATCGGACTAGCGACCGCCTCCTACGAGCAGTACTTC; CDR3 protein: CASSFIGLATASYEQYF
V gene: TRBV7-9; J gene: TRBJ1-1; clone size: .; D gene: TRBD1; CDR3 DNA: TGTGCCAGCAGCGAACAGGGGTTGAACACTGAAGCTTTCTTT; CDR3 protein: CASSEQGLNTEAFF
V gene: TRBV19; J gene: TRBJ2-5; clone size: .; D gene: TRBD2; CDR3 DNA: TGTGCCAGTAGTATAATCCGGGAGGGACGAGAGACCCAGTACTTC; CDR3 protein: CASSIIREGRETQYF
V gene: TRBV28; J gene: TRBJ1-2; clone size: .; D gene: .; CDR3 DNA: TGTGCCAGCAGTTTATGGAAGGAAAACTATGGCTACACCTTC; CDR3 protein: CASSLWKENYGYTF
V gene: TRBV5-1; J gene: TRBJ1-2; clone size: .; D gene: TRBD1; CDR3 DNA: TGCGCCAGCAGCTCCGGGACAGGGAGTGTAGGAGGCTACACCTTC; CDR3 protein: CASSSGTGSVGGYTF
V gene: TRBV27; J gene: TRBJ2-3; clone size: once; D gene: .; CDR3 DNA: TGTGCCAGCAGTTTAGGTAGGGGGGAAGGTACGCAGTATTTT; CDR3 protein: CASSLGRGEGTQYF
V gene: TRBV19; J gene: TRBJ2-6; clone size: once; D gene: .; CDR3 DNA: TGTGCCAGTAGATCGGGAAGCTCTGGGGCCAACGTCCTGACTTTC; CDR3 protein: CASRSGSSGANVLTF
V gene: TRBV5-8; J gene: TRBJ2-6; clone size: few; D gene: .; CDR3 DNA: TGTGCCAGCAGCTTGGGTCGCCGCCTCCGGGCCAACGTCCTGACTTTC; CDR3 protein: CASSLGRRLRANVLTF
V gene: TRBV2; J gene: TRBJ2-5; clone size: once; D gene: .; CDR3 DNA: TGTGCCAGCAGTGACCCCGGGACATCCGGGACCCAGTACTTC; CDR3 protein: CASSDPGTSGTQYF
V gene: TRBV2; J gene: TRBJ2-1; clone size: .; D gene: TRBD2; CDR3 DNA: TGTGCCAGCAGGAGACTAGCGGGGGGCGATATCCCCAATGAGCAGTTCTTC; CDR3 protein: CASRRLAGGDIPNEQFF
V gene: TRBV7-3; J gene: TRBJ2-7; clone size: .; D gene: TRBD1; CDR3 DNA: TGTGCCAGCAGCCCTTCCGGGACAGGGAATTCCTACGAGCAGTACTTC; CDR3 protein: CASSPSGTGNSYEQYF
V gene: TRBV5-1; J gene: TRBJ1-1; clone size: once; D gene: .; CDR3 DNA: TGCGCCAGCAGCTTGGCCCAGGTGAACACTGAAGCTTTCTTT; CDR3 protein: CASSLAQVNTEAFF
V gene: TRBV5-4; J gene: TRBJ2-7; clone size: .; D gene: TRBD2; CDR3 DNA: TGTGCCAGCATCCTTAGCGGGGGCTCCTACGAGCAGTACTTC; CDR3 protein: CASILSGGSYEQYF
V gene: TRBV7-2; J gene: TRBJ2-5; clone size: .; D gene: .; CDR3 DNA: TGTGCCAGCAGCCTTACCGCTGGAACGGAGACCCAGTACTTC; CDR3 protein: CASSLTAGTETQYF
V gene: TRBV15; J gene: TRBJ2-5; clone size: .; D gene: TRBD1; CDR3 DNA: TGTGCCACCAGCAGGGACAGGGTTGAGACCCAGTACTTC; CDR3 protein: CATSRDRVETQYF
V gene: TRBV7-9; J gene: TRBJ1-1; clone size: few; D gene: .; CDR3 DNA: TGTGCCAGCAGCTTAACCCTGAACACTGAAGCTTTCTTT; CDR3 protein: CASSLTLNTEAFF
V gene: TRBV9; J gene: TRBJ2-7; clone size: .; D gene: TRBD1; CDR3 DNA: TGTGCCAGCAGCGCAACCGGGACAGGGGTGTACGAGCAGTACTTC; CDR3 protein: CASSATGTGVYEQYF
V gene: TRBV6-5; J gene: TRBJ2-2; clone size: .; D gene: .; CDR3 DNA: TGTGCCAGCAATAGGGGGGCAGACTTCACCGGGGAGCTGTTTTTT; CDR3 protein: CASNRGADFTGELFF
V gene: TRBV7-9; J gene: TRBJ2-7; clone size: .; D gene: .; CDR3 DNA: TGTGCCAGCAGCCCTCACGGGGGTTATAACAAGCCCTACGAGCAGTACTTC; CDR3 protein: CASSPHGGYNKPYEQYF
V gene: TRBV6-5; J gene: TRBJ2-5; clone size: .; D gene: .; CDR3 DNA: TGTGCCAGCGACCAGTTCCAAGAGACCCAGTACTTC; CDR3 protein: CASDQFQETQYF
V gene: TRBV10-3; J gene: TRBJ2-5; clone size: .; D gene: .; CDR3 DNA: TGTGCCATCAGTGAGAGGCAGACGTACCAAGAGACCCAGTACTTC; CDR3 protein: CAISERQTYQETQYF
V gene: TRBV27; J gene: TRBJ2-3; clone size: .; D gene: TRBD2; CDR3 DNA: TGTGCCAGCAGTAGCGGGAGGGCCTTCACAGATACGCAGTATTTT; CDR3 protein: CASSSGRAFTDTQYF
V gene: TRBV15; J gene: TRBJ2-7; clone size: .; D gene: .; CDR3 DNA: TGTGCCACCAGCAGAGATCGGGCGGGTGTTGAGGGGTACGAGCAGTACTTC; CDR3 protein: CATSRDRAGVEGYEQYF
V gene: TRBV4-2; J gene: TRBJ2-7; clone size: .; D gene: TRBD2; CDR3 DNA: TGTGCCAGCAGCCAAGACCTAGCGGACTACGAGCAGTACTTC; CDR3 protein: CASSQDLADYEQYF
V gene: TRBV7-2; J gene: TRBJ1-2; clone size: .; D gene: .; CDR3 DNA: TGTGCCAGCAGCCCCCAGGTGGATCTTTATGGCTACACCTTC; CDR3 protein: CASSPQVDLYGYTF
V gene: TRBV5-6; J gene: TRBJ2-7; clone size: .; D gene: TRBD2; CDR3 DNA: TGTGCCAGCAGCGAACTAGCGGGAGGGTTATACGAGCAGTACTTC; CDR3 protein: CASSELAGGLYEQYF
V gene: TRBV7-6; J gene: TRBJ2-2; clone size: .; D gene: .; CDR3 DNA: TGTGCCAGCAGCTTAGGGGTTTCTTCGAACACCGGGGAGCTGTTTTTT; CDR3 protein: CASSLGVSSNTGELFF
V gene: TRBV4-3; J gene: TRBJ1-2; clone size: .; D gene: TRBD1; CDR3 DNA: TGCGCCAGCAGCCAAGGGCCAGGGGGAGGGAAACCTAACTATGGCTACACCTTC; CDR3 protein: CASSQGPGGGKPNYGYTF
V gene: TRBV18; J gene: TRBJ2-7; clone size: .; D gene: TRBD1; CDR3 DNA: TGTGCCAGCTCACAAACAGGGGGAGAAACCTACGAGCAGTACTTC; CDR3 protein: CASSQTGGETYEQYF
V gene: TRBV30; J gene: TRBJ2-5; clone size: .; D gene: TRBD2; CDR3 DNA: TGTGCCTGGAGGCCCAGCGGGGTAGAGACCCAGTACTTC; CDR3 protein: CAWRPSGVETQYF
V gene: TRBV30; J gene: TRBJ1-2; clone size: .; D gene: .; CDR3 DNA: TGTGCCTGGAGAGGGGGAGGAGGCGGCTACACCTTC; CDR3 protein: CAWRGGGGGYTF
V gene: TRBV6-1; J gene: TRBJ2-7; clone size: .; D gene: .; CDR3 DNA: TGTGCCAGCAGTGAAGCGCTGGGGGTTACCCGCTCCTACGAGCAGTACTTC; CDR3 protein: CASSEALGVTRSYEQYF
V gene: TRBV30; J gene: TRBJ1-2; clone size: .; D gene: .; CDR3 DNA: TGTGCCTGGAGTGGGGGACCCGGTGCCTATGGCTACACCTTC; CDR3 protein: CAWSGGPGAYGYTF
V gene: TRBV27; J gene: TRBJ1-5; clone size: .; D gene: .; CDR3 DNA: TGTGCCAGCAGTTTCACAGGGCATAGCAATCAGCCCCAGCATTTT; CDR3 protein: CASSFTGHSNQPQHF
V gene: TRBV7-7; J gene: TRBJ2-1; clone size: once; D gene: TRBD2; CDR3 DNA: TGTGCCAGCAGCTCCGGACTAGCGGGAGGCCACAATGAGCAGTTCTTC; CDR3 protein: CASSSGLAGGHNEQFF
V gene: TRBV6-6; J gene: TRBJ1-1; clone size: .; D gene: .; CDR3 DNA: TGTGCCAGCAGTCCCCGACGGCGAACTGAAGCTTTCTTT; CDR3 protein: CASSPRRRTEAFF
V gene: TRBV7-8; J gene: TRBJ1-5; clone size: .; D gene: TRBD1; CDR3 DNA: TGTGCCAGCAGCCCCGGCCCCACAGGGGGCAGTGGCAATCAGCCCCAGCATTTT; CDR3 protein: CASSPGPTGGSGNQPQHF
V gene: TRBV11-3; J gene: TRBJ2-1; clone size: .; D gene: TRBD2; CDR3 DNA: TGTGCCAGCAGCGACGGACTAGCGGGAGACTACAATGAGCAGTTCTTC; CDR3 protein: CASSDGLAGDYNEQFF
V gene: TRBV9; J gene: TRBJ1-1; clone size: .; D gene: .; CDR3 DNA: TGTGCCAGCAGCGGGACCGGGGGCAGAGGCCCCATGAACACTGAAGCTTTCTTT; CDR3 protein: CASSGTGGRGPMNTEAFF
V gene: TRBV6-4; J gene: TRBJ2-1; clone size: .; D gene: TRBD2; CDR3 DNA: TGTGCCAGCAGTTATAATGAGCGGGGGAGTGAGCAGTTCTTC; CDR3 protein: CASSYNERGSEQFF
V gene: TRBV18; J gene: TRBJ2-1; clone size: .; D gene: .; CDR3 DNA: TGTGCCAGCTCACCAGGATCTGGGAACAATGAGCAGTTCTTC; CDR3 protein: CASSPGSGNNEQFF
V gene: TRBV2; J gene: TRBJ2-5; clone size: .; D gene: .; CDR3 DNA: TGTGCCAGCGGGCCAGAAGAGACCCAGTACTTC; CDR3 protein: CASGPEETQYF
V gene: TRBV5-4; J gene: TRBJ1-2; clone size: .; D gene: .; CDR3 DNA: TGTGCCAGCAGCTCGCCGACAGGAGACTATGGCTACACCTTC; CDR3 protein: CASSSPTGDYGYTF
V gene: TRBV11-3; J gene: TRBJ2-3; clone size: .; D gene: .; CDR3 DNA: TGTGCCAGCAGCCCCTCAGTTGGGGCCCGCACAGATACGCAGTATTTT; CDR3 protein: CASSPSVGARTDTQYF
V gene: TRBV5-1; J gene: TRBJ2-7; clone size: .; D gene: .; CDR3 DNA: TGCGCCAGCAGCTCGTGGGAGGATGGGGATCAGGAGCAGTACTTC; CDR3 protein: CASSSWEDGDQEQYF
V gene: TRBV7-2; J gene: TRBJ2-1; clone size: .; D gene: .; CDR3 DNA: TGTGCCAGCAGCTTCTTACAGGGGGAGGGTAAGAATGAGCAGTTCTTC; CDR3 protein: CASSFLQGEGKNEQFF
V gene: TRBV7-9; J gene: TRBJ2-4; clone size: .; D gene: .; CDR3 DNA: TGTGCCAGCAGCCTAGGGGGGACAGTCGCCAAAAACATTCAGTACTTC; CDR3 protein: CASSLGGTVAKNIQYF
V gene: TRBV19; J gene: TRBJ2-1; clone size: .; D gene: .; CDR3 DNA: TGTGCCAGTACCCCTGGGGCAGCTAGCGCGTACAATGAGCAGTTCTTC; CDR3 protein: CASTPGAASAYNEQFF
V gene: TRBV28; J gene: TRBJ2-5; clone size: .; D gene: .; CDR3 DNA: TGTGCCAGCAGCGCCGGGGGTCCCCAAGAGACCCAGTACTTC; CDR3 protein: CASSAGGPQETQYF
V gene: TRBV6-6; J gene: TRBJ2-1; clone size: .; D gene: TRBD2; CDR3 DNA: TGTGCCAGCAGTCGCACTAGCGCCTCCTACAATGAGCAGTTCTTC; CDR3 protein: CASSRTSASYNEQFF
V gene: TRBV19; J gene: TRBJ2-5; clone size: .; D gene: .; CDR3 DNA: TGTGCCAGTAGTCTCCATGGACAGTGGGAGACCCAGTACTTC; CDR3 protein: CASSLHGQWETQYF
V gene: TRBV5-1; J gene: TRBJ1-2; clone size: .; D gene: TRBD1; CDR3 DNA: TGCGCCAGCAGCCGTGGACAGGGAGCGTCTGTTGACGGCTACACCTTC; CDR3 protein: CASSRGQGASVDGYTF
V gene: TRBV11-2; J gene: TRBJ1-5; clone size: .; D gene: .; CDR3 DNA: TGTGCCAGCAGCTTAGTAACAGGGCGATATAGCAATCAGCCCCAGCATTTT; CDR3 protein: CASSLVTGRYSNQPQHF
V gene: TRBV2; J gene: TRBJ1-5; clone size: .; D gene: TRBD1; CDR3 DNA: TGTGCCAGCAGTACTTACCCGGGACAGCAACCCAATCAGCCCCAGCATTTT; CDR3 protein: CASSTYPGQQPNQPQHF
V gene: TRBV7-2; J gene: TRBJ2-5; clone size: .; D gene: .; CDR3 DNA: TGTGCCAGCAGTTCTACAACACTAGAGACCCAGTACTTC; CDR3 protein: CASSSTTLETQYF
V gene: TRBV4-3; J gene: TRBJ2-3; clone size: once; D gene: .; CDR3 DNA: TGCGCCAGCAGCCCTCTAGTCAGGGGTACGCAGTATTTT; CDR3 protein: CASSPLVRGTQYF
V gene: TRBV5-4; J gene: TRBJ2-3; clone size: .; D gene: TRBD1; CDR3 DNA: TGTGCCAGCAGCTCCCTCGGACAGGGCTTCACAGATACGCAGTATTTT; CDR3 protein: CASSSLGQGFTDTQYF